This T cell receptor beta chain comes out of a study of cytomegalovirus exposure and HLA in healthy donors. Broader study findings: The study had only CMV serostatus as immune exposure information.

With 60 Vbeta and 13 Jbeta primers, the PCR was carried out. TCRdb's table, derived via immunoSEQ multiplex PCR, lists solely in-frame clones and lacks some. The sample holds tens of thousands of clones. As for this clone: No antigen is known for it.

The donors comprised healthy bone marrow donors. Material for sequencing was PBMCs. The clonotype originates from a male donor in good health and CMV-seronegative.

The CDR3 protein is CSVVRGDYGYTF. The CDR3 bases are TGCAGCGTTGTCAGGGGTGACTATGGCTACACCTTC. The chain joins TRBV29-1 to TRBJ1-2; TRBD1 might be the D (6 bases). The germline V and J ends were trimmed by 4 bases and 3 bases, with 9 bases remaining between them. Germline lookup yields CDR1 SQVTM and CDR2 ANQGSEA. The CDR3 spans 12 residues.